These 7 T cell receptor beta chains came from one sample sequenced in a study of T cell clonality in common variable immunodeficiency. TCRdb's table, derived via immunoSEQ multiplex PCR, lists solely in-frame clones and lacks some. Reported are approximately 64,000 clones, none seen only once; the ten largest carry roughly 1.5%. The sample consisted of peripheral blood mononuclear cells. The receptors stem from a person aged 18-69 years in good health.

This clone was found many times. The read falls 3 residues short of the CDR3 end, and the missing part is taken from the germline J gene. This chain links TRBV9 with TRBJ2-3, with a possible D match to TRBD1 (6 bases). Trimming left V 0 bases short and J 0 bases short, with 11 bases between. Germline CDR1 SGDLS, CDR2 YYNGEE. The CDR3 contains 16 residues. CDR3 DNA, as far as it was read: TGTGCCAGCAGCGTAGAGACAGGTACGAGCACAGATACG. It encodes CASSVETGTSTDT. From start to end, the CDR3 is CASSVETGTSTDTQYF.

This clone was seen at least ten times. The read terminates 3 residues before the CDR3 end, so the remaining end is supplied by the germline J gene. This chain uses TRBV5-1 with TRBJ1-6, with 7 bases fitting TRBD1. Losses at the gene ends were 4 bases for V and 6 bases for J; bases not matched to a gene: 1. The CDR3 covers 13 residues. Per germline, CDR1 SGHRS and CDR2 YFSETQ. The sequenced part of the CDR3 DNA is TGCGCCAGCAGCGGGACAGTTAATTCACCC. It codes for CASSGTVNSP. The whole CDR3 sequence is CASSGTVNSPLHF.

The sample holds many counts of this clone. Sequencing ends 3 residues short of the CDR3 end; the germline J gene provides the rest. The gene calls are TRBV10-3 and TRBJ2-3, with 7 bases aligning to TRBD2. This CDR3 comprises 15 residues. V dropped 3 bases and J dropped 2; count of bases not matched to a gene: 5. The germline V gene encodes CDR1 ENHRY and CDR2 SYGVKD. This CDR3 is CAISDGGRITDTQYF. The CDR3 DNA, read in part, is TGTGCCATCAGTGACGGCGGGAGAATCACAGATACG.

This clone was recorded at least ten times. Sequencing ends 3 residues short of the CDR3 end; the germline J gene provides the rest. The rearrangement joins TRBV5-4 to TRBJ2-3; D possibly corresponds to TRBD1 (5 bases). The CDR3 runs 16 residues. V was pared by 0 bases and J by 4 bases, with 15 bases between. Per germline, CDR1 SGHNT and CDR2 YYREEE (reference sequence). The CDR3 bases that were read are TGTGCCAGCAGCTTGGCTTCCTCAGGGATTTCAGATACG. This gives the protein CASSLASSGISDT. The full CDR3 is CASSLASSGISDTQYF.

This clone was recorded many times. The DNA ends 3 residues before the CDR3 does, and the rest of the CDR3 is filled in from the germline J gene. The chain is built from TRBV9 and TRBJ2-1, with D uncertain. Germline CDR1 SGDLS, CDR2 YYNGEE. The CDR3 has 14 residues. Trimming took 3 bases from V and 5 from J, leaving 12 bases between them. The sequenced part of the CDR3 DNA is TGTGCCAGCAGCGCAGGTCTTTCAGACAATGAG. Its translation: CASSAGLSDNE. The CDR3 in its entirety is CASSAGLSDNEQFF.

This clone was seen ten or more times. Sequencing ends 3 residues short of the CDR3 end; the germline J gene provides the rest. The rearrangement links TRBV5-4 to TRBJ1-2, with D tentatively TRBD1 (5 bases). The V and J ends lost 0 bases and 4 bases respectively, with 13 bases between them. This CDR3 is built from 15 residues. Germline assignment: CDR1 SGHNT and CDR2 YYREEE (reference sequence). The CDR3 sequence is CASSLDEGFSYGYTF. The covered CDR3 bases are TGTGCCAGCAGCTTGGATGAGGGGTTTAGCTATGGC. Looking up the rest from reference TRBV5-4 and TRBJ1-2 gives the full variable domain: ETGVTQSPTHLIKTRGQQVTLRCSSQSGHNTVSWYQQALGQGPQFIFQYYREEENGRGNFPPRFSGLQFPNYSSELNVNALELDDSALYLCASSLDEGFSYGYTFGSGTRLTVV.

At least ten counts were recorded for this clone. Coverage ceases 3 residues before the CDR3 finishes, and the germline J gene fills in the end. V usage is TRBV14 and J usage is TRBJ2-3; D ambiguous. The V gene's germline CDR1 is SGHDN and CDR2 FVKESK. The CDR3 totals 15 residues. V was clipped by 2 bases and J by 2 bases, with 11 bases between them. The CDR3 DNA, read in part, is TGTGCCAGCAGCCAATTCTCTCCCTACACAGATACG. Amino acids: CASSQFSPYTDT. The full CDR3 is CASSQFSPYTDTQYF.